One and the same sample provided the 10 T cell receptor beta chains below, sequenced in a study of neurological immune-mediated disorders. TCRdb reprocessed the 5' RACE reads via MiXCR and lists one record per CDR3 protein. The table records tens of thousands of distinct CDR3 sequences, more than 6.5% of them present only once. The sequenced sample was PBMCs. The receptors here all came from a woman in her thirties or forties in good health.

This clonotype was recorded at least ten times. V is TRBV5-1 and J is TRBJ2-7, with D unclear. Deletions cut 4 bases from V and 3 bases from J, with 11 bases between. The germline V gene has CDR1 SGHRS and CDR2 YFSETQ. There are 13 residues in the CDR3. The CDR3 here is CASSAGSGYEQYF. The CDR3 coding sequence is TGCGCCAGCAGCGCCGGATCCGGCTACGAGCAGTACTTC.

In its sample, this clonotype was seen many times. This chain uses TRBV20-1 with TRBJ2-3, with 10 nucleotides matching TRBD2. Per the germline V gene, CDR1 is DFQATT and CDR2 is SNEGSKA (reference sequence). The V segment lost 3 bases and the J segment 3 bases; nucleotides outside the gene matches: 6. The length of the CDR3 is 15 residues. In nucleotides, the CDR3 is TGCAGTGCTAGTATTGGAGCGGGAGGGACAGATACGCAGTATTTT. Translated, it gives CSASIGAGGTDTQYF.

This clonotype appeared many times. V and J are TRBV9 and TRBJ1-5; TRBD1 is a possible D gene (6 bases). V was cut by 0 bases and J by 1 base, with 8 bases left in between. CDR3 size: 15 residues. CDR1 SGDLS and CDR2 YYNGEE come from the germline V gene. CDR3 coding DNA: TGTGCCAGCAGCGTAGAAGGGGGAAGCAATCAGCCCCAGCATTTT. Its protein is CASSVEGGSNQPQHF. The full variable domain, with the rest looked up from reference TRBV9 and TRBJ1-5, is DSGVTQTPKHLITATGQRVTLRCSPRSGDLSVYWYQQSLDQGLQFLIQYYNGEERAKGNILERFSAQQFPDLHSELNLSSLELGDSALYFCASSVEGGSNQPQHFGDGTRLSIL.

This clonotype has a handful of counts. The CDR3 sequence: CASSFSGGAGDTQYF. As DNA, the CDR3 is TGCGCCAGCAGCTTTAGCGGGGGGGCCGGGGATACGCAGTATTTT. This sequence joins TRBV5-1 and TRBJ2-3; 11 bases match TRBD2. Germline V gene lookup returns CDR1 SGHRS and CDR2 YFSETQ. The CDR3 extends over 15 amino acids. Trimming at V came to 2 bases and at J to 6 bases, leaving 5 bases not matched to a gene. The full variable domain, its missing parts supplied by reference TRBV5-1 and TRBJ2-3, is KAGVTQTPRYLIKTRGQQVTLSCSPISGHRSVSWYQQTPGQGLQFLFEYFSETQRNKGNFPGRFSGRQFSNSRSEMNVSTLELGDSALYLCASSFSGGAGDTQYFGPGTRLTVL.

The table lists this clonotype with many counts. This sequence joins TRBV5-8 and TRBJ2-5; 9 nucleotides line up with TRBD2. The CDR3 is 15 residues long. Germline CDR1 SGHTS, CDR2 YDEGEE. Germline trimming cut 4 bases from V and 4 bases from J; bases unmatched to any gene: 8. The CDR3: CASSPRLAAGETQYF. As DNA, the CDR3 is TGTGCCAGCAGCCCTAGACTAGCGGCTGGAGAGACCCAGTACTTC.

This clonotype was recorded at least ten times. The V gene is TRBV24-1, the J gene TRBJ2-3, with D perhaps matching TRBD1 (6 bases). The length of the CDR3 is 13 residues. The germline gives CDR1 KGHDR, CDR2 SFDVKD. Trimming took off 9 bases at V and 5 bases at J, with 14 bases between the two ends. This CDR3 reads CATGDPQGDTQYF. Written as DNA, the CDR3 is TGTGCCACCGGAGACCCACAGGGAGATACGCAGTATTTT.

This chain connects TRBV6-2 or TRBV6-3 to TRBJ1-1, with D tentatively TRBD1 (6 bases). The CDR3 loop spans 19 amino acids. Germline V gene lookup returns CDR1 MNHEY and CDR2 SVGEGT. V lost 0 bases and J 4 bases, leaving 24 bases between the germline ends. CDR3 in DNA: TGTGCCAGCAGTTACTCCCGCGGTTCCCCACGGGGGGCGGGCACTGAAGCTTTCTTT. Translation: CASSYSRGSPRGAGTEAFF.

The table lists this clonotype with many counts. This chain joins TRBV20-1 and TRBJ2-7, with TRBD1 matching over 12 bases. V trimming: 6 bases; J trimming: 5 bases; junction bases outside the gene matches: 14. Germline V lookup: CDR1 DFQATT, CDR2 SNEGSKA (reference sequence). The CDR3 length is 16 residues. CDR3 region: CSAKRLGTGGRDEQYF. DNA of the CDR3: TGCAGTGCCAAACGGCTCGGGACAGGGGGCAGGGACGAGCAGTACTTC.

This clonotype occurred many times. The V gene is TRBV20-1, the J gene TRBJ2-7, with 8 positions matching TRBD2. There are 16 residues in the CDR3. The germline gives CDR1 DFQATT, CDR2 SNEGSKA (reference sequence). V dropped 5 bases and J dropped 0; count of bases not matched to a gene: 12. The CDR3 DNA sequence: TGCAGTGCTCCACCGTTAGCGGGACCGAGCTCCTACGAGCAGTACTTC. It codes for CSAPPLAGPSSYEQYF.

This clonotype was recorded at least ten times. The chain has TRBV11-2 and TRBJ1-5; the D is unclear. The germline V gene has CDR1 SGHAT and CDR2 FQNNGV. This CDR3 contains 14 residues. V lost 2 bases, J lost 0 bases, and 5 bases lay in between. The chain's CDR3 is CASSLSDSNQPQHF. The CDR3 nucleotides are TGTGCCAGCAGCTTATCTGATAGCAATCAGCCCCAGCATTTT. Complete variable domain (other parts from reference TRBV11-2 and TRBJ1-5): EAGVAQSPRYKIIEKRQSVAFWCNPISGHATLYWYQQILGQGPKLLIQFQNNGVVDDSQLPKDRFSAERLKGVDSTLKIQPAKLEDSAVYLCASSLSDSNQPQHFGDGTRLSIL.